One and the same sample provided the 14 T cell receptor beta chains below, sequenced in a study of CD8 T cells in ankylosing spondylitis. From the 5' RACE reads, TCRdb called clonotypes with MiXCR, one entry per CDR3 protein. The sample records 90,000 to 100,000 distinct CDR3 sequences, roughly 8.3% being singletons. The source material was blood, either unsorted or a sorted T cell fraction (not recorded which). Every receptor here comes from a male donor with ankylosing spondylitis or in good health (not recorded which).

The rearrangement joins TRBV7-6 to TRBJ1-3; TRBD1 matches at 11 bases. The CDR3 loop spans 18 amino acids. V lost 4 bases, J lost 4 bases, and 12 bases stayed unmatched. Per germline, CDR1 SGHVS and CDR2 FNYEAQ. The CDR3, as DNA: TGTGCCAGCAGCTCATTACCTGTGGACAGGGGGCTAGGAAACACCATATATTTT. Residues: CASSSLPVDRGLGNTIYF. Drawing the rest from reference TRBV7-6 and TRBJ1-3, the complete variable domain is GAGVSQSPRYKVTKRGQDVALRCDPISGHVSLYWYRQALGQGPEFLTYFNYEAQQDKSGLPNDRFSAERPEGSISTLTIQRTEQRDSAMYRCASSSLPVDRGLGNTIYFGEGSWLTVV.

As concerns this clonotype: One base away lies a much larger clone, so this may be a sequencing read error. The chain has TRBV7-9 and TRBJ1-2, with TRBD1 identical over 9 bases. Germline V lookup: CDR1 SEHNR, CDR2 FQNEAQ (reference sequence). This CDR3 is built from 16 residues. CDR3 in amino acids: CVSSPRTGDGGDGYTF. In DNA, the CDR3 is TGTGTCAGCAGCCCCCGGACAGGGGATGGTGGTGATGGCTACACCTTC. The variable domain in full, with the rest retrieved from reference TRBV7-9 and TRBJ1-2, is DTGVSQNPRHKITKRGQNVTFRCDPISEHNRLYWYRQTLGQGPEFLTYFQNEAQLEKSRLLSDRFSAERPKGSFSTLEIQRTEQGDSAMYLCVSSPRTGDGGDGYTFGSGTRLTVV.

This clonotype was counted many times. The chain has TRBV5-1 and TRBJ2-3; 8 bases map to TRBD2. J was trimmed by 0 bases and V by 4 bases; bases with no gene match: 7. Germline V lookup: CDR1 SGHRS, CDR2 YFSETQ. The CDR3 contains 16 residues. The chain's CDR3 is CASSALAGLSTDTQYF. Here the CDR3 DNA reads TGCGCCAGCAGCGCGTTAGCGGGATTAAGCACAGATACGCAGTATTTT.

This clonotype was observed a handful of times. The chain links TRBV6-1 to TRBJ2-6; 8 bases are shared with TRBD1. The CDR3 spans 16 residues. Germline CDR1 MNHNS, CDR2 SASEGT. V was pared by 5 bases and J by 0 bases, with 3 bases of the junction left unmatched. CDR3 amino acids: CASSPTGGSGANVLTF. DNA for the CDR3: TGTGCCAGCAGTCCCACAGGGGGCTCTGGGGCCAACGTCCTGACTTTC.

The chain couples TRBV12-3 or TRBV12-4 to TRBJ2-2; TRBD2 matches 8 bases. Losses at the gene ends were 6 bases for V and 4 bases for J; bases not matched to a gene: 10. CDR3 length: 16 amino acids. CDR3 sequence reads: CASSRGDREGTGELFF. The CDR3 DNA is TGTGCCAGCAGCCGTGGTGACCGGGAGGGCACCGGGGAGCTGTTTTTT.

In its sample, this clonotype was seen many times. The chain employs TRBV5-1 and TRBJ1-3; D call uncertain. The CDR3 loop spans 15 amino acids. V was clipped by 4 bases and J by 4 bases, with 15 bases between them. Germline-derived CDR1 and CDR2 are SGHRS and YFSETQ. The CDR3 region has the DNA TGCGCCAGCAGCCCCCGGACGTCTGGAGGAAACACCATATATTTT. Its protein product is CASSPRTSGGNTIYF. Full variable domain (outside the CDR3, taken from reference TRBV5-1 and TRBJ1-3): KAGVTQTPRYLIKTRGQQVTLSCSPISGHRSVSWYQQTPGQGLQFLFEYFSETQRNKGNFPGRFSGRQFSNSRSEMNVSTLELGDSALYLCASSPRTSGGNTIYFGEGSWLTVV.

This clonotype was picked up many times. The V call is TRBV7-2, the J call TRBJ1-2, with TRBD1 matching 8 bases. J gave up 0 bases and V 4 bases, and 10 bases lay outside the gene matches. From germline, CDR1 is SGHTA and CDR2 FQGNSA. This CDR3 contains 17 residues. The DNA of the CDR3 is TGTGCCAGCAGCTCCCGGACAGGGCCTCCCACTAACTATGGCTACACCTTC. Encoded protein: CASSSRTGPPTNYGYTF.

This clonotype occurred many times. This chain uses TRBV4-2 with TRBJ2-4; 8 bases map to TRBD1. The CDR3 extends over 15 amino acids. V shed 2 bases and J 8 bases; nucleotides not matched to a gene: 8. Germline V CDR1 and CDR2: LGHNA, YNFKEQ. In DNA form, the CDR3 reads TGTGCCAGCAGCCAACCCGAGGACAGGGCCGACATTCAGTACTTC. Translation gives CASSQPEDRADIQYF.

Only a few counts were recorded for this clonotype. The chain carries TRBV7-6 and TRBJ2-1; D is unclear. The CDR3 extends over 13 amino acids. The V gene's germline CDR1 is SGHVS and CDR2 FNYEAQ. The ends were cut back, 5 bases at V and 10 bases at J, with 15 bases in the middle. CDR3 in amino acids: CASSQDAAQEQFF. The CDR3 DNA sequence: TGTGCCAGCAGCCAAGACGCAGCCCAGGAGCAGTTCTTC.

Many counts were recorded for this clonotype. The genes are TRBV5-1 and TRBJ2-2; 9 bases align to TRBD1. Germline V gives CDR1 SGHRS, CDR2 YFSETQ. This CDR3 is built from 16 residues. V lost 4 bases and J lost 1; bases outside the gene matches: 5. CDR3 in amino acids: CASSPWGQGNTGELFF. CDR3 DNA: TGCGCCAGCAGCCCCTGGGGACAGGGGAACACCGGGGAGCTGTTTTTT.

This clonotype was counted ten times or more. The genes are TRBV12-3 or TRBV12-4 and TRBJ2-2; 8 bases align to TRBD1. J lost 1 base, V lost 4 bases, and 5 bases had no gene match. The CDR3 covers 16 residues. The CDR3 loop reads CASSSRDRRNTGELFF. The DNA of the CDR3 is TGTGCCAGCAGTTCCCGGGACAGGAGGAACACCGGGGAGCTGTTTTTT.

This clonotype was found many times. The chain combines TRBV12-3 or TRBV12-4 with TRBJ1-1; D remains ambiguous. This CDR3 spans 11 amino acids. Trimming removed 7 bases from V and 1 base from J, with 4 bases in between. Here the CDR3 DNA reads TGTGCCAGCACGGAGAACACTGAAGCTTTCTTT. This sequence encodes CASTENTEAFF.

The chain is built from TRBV7-2 and TRBJ2-3, with unresolved D. Looked up from germline, CDR1 is SGHTA and CDR2 is FQGNSA. This CDR3 is built from 13 residues. V lost 4 bases and J lost 5, with 10 bases in between. The CDR3 sequence: CASSSTSGDTQYF. The CDR3 nucleotides are TGTGCCAGCAGCTCCACGAGTGGAGATACGCAGTATTTT.

This clonotype was recorded at least ten times. The CDR3 is CASSQGRTPGTPIYRGYTF. The CDR3 region has the DNA TGCGCCAGCAGCCAAGGAAGAACCCCAGGGACACCTATCTATCGTGGCTACACCTTC. This sequence joins TRBV4-3 and TRBJ1-2; D is possibly TRBD1 (6 bases). The CDR3 totals 19 residues. The ends were cut back, 1 base at V and 7 bases at J, with 28 bases in the middle. CDR1 and CDR2 (germline): LGHNA, YSLEER.